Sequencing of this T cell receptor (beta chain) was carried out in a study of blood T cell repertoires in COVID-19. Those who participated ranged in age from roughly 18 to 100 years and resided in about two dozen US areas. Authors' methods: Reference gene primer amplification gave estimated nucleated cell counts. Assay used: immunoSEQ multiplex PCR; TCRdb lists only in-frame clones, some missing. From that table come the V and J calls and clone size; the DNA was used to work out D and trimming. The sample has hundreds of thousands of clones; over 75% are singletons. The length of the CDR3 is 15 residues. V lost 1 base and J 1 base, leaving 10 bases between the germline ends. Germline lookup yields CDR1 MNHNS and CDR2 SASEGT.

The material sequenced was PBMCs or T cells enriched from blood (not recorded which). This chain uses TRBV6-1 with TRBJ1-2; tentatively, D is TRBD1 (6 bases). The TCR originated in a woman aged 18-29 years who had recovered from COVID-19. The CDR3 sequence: CASSEGTELNYGYTF. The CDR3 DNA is TGTGCCAGCAGTGAAGGGACAGAACTTAACTATGGCTACACCTTC.